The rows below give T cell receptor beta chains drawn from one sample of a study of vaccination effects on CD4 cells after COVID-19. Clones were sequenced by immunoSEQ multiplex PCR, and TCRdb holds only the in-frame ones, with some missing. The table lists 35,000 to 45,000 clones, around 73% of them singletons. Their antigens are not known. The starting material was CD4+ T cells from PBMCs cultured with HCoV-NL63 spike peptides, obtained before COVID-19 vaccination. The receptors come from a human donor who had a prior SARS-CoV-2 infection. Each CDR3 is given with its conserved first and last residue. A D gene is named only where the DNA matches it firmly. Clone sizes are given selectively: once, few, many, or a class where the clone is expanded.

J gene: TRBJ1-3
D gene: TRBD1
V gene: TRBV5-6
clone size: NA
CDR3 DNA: TGTGCCAGCAGCGTACCGGGACAGGGAAACACCATATATTTT
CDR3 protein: CASSVPGQGNTIYF

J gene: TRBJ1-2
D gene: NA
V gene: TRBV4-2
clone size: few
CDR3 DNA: TGTGCCAGCAGCCAAGAACGGGGAGCTAACTATGGCTACACCTTC
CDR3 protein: CASSQERGANYGYTF

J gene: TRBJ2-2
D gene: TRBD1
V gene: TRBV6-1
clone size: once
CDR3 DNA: TGTGCCAGCAGTGATAGGGGGCGCACCGGGGAGCTGTTTTTT
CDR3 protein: CASSDRGRTGELFF

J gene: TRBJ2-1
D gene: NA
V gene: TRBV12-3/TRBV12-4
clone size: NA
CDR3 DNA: TGTGCCAGCAGCCTCTCACCGCACAATGAGCAGTTCTTC
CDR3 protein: CASSLSPHNEQFF

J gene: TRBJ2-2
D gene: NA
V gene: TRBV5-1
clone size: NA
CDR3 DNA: TGCGCCAGCAGTTTTGCTGGCGCGAACACCGGGGAGCTGTTTTTT
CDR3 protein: CASSFAGANTGELFF

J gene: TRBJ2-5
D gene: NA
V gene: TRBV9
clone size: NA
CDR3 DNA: TGTGCCAGCAGCGTAGTAGGGTTGACGAGCCAAGAGACCCAGTACTTC
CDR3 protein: CASSVVGLTSQETQYF

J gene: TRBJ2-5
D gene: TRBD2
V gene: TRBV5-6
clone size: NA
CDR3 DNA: TGTGCCAGCAGCTTGGTTGTTGGTCTAGCGGGGGGGTACCAAGAGACCCAGTACTTC
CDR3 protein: CASSLVVGLAGGYQETQYF

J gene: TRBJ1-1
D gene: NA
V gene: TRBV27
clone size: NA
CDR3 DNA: TGTGCCAACTCGGACAGTTCAATGAACACTGAAGCTTTCTTT
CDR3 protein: CANSDSSMNTEAFF

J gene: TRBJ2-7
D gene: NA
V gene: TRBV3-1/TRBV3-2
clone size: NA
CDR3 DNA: TGTGCCAGCAGCCCTACCGGGACATACGAGCAGTACTTC
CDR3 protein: CASSPTGTYEQYF

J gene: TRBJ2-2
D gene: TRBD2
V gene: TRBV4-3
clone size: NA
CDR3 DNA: TGCGCCAGCAGCCAAGTCTCCGGACTAGCTTCAGGGGAGCTGTTTTTT
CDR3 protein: CASSQVSGLASGELFF

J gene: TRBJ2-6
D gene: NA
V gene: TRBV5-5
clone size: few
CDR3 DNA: TGTGCCAGCAGCTTCTCAAGGTCTGGGGCCAACGTCCTGACTTTC
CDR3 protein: CASSFSRSGANVLTF

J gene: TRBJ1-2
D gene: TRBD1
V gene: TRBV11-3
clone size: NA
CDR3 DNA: TGTGCCAGCAGCCGGGACAGGACCTATGGCTACACCTTC
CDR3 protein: CASSRDRTYGYTF

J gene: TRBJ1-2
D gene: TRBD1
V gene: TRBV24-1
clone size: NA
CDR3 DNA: TGTGCCATCCAACAGGGGGCAGACTATGGCTACACCTTC
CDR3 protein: CAIQQGADYGYTF

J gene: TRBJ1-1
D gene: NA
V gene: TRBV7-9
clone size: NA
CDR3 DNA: TGTGCCAGCAGCTTCGTTTCGGGAGGGGACACTGAAGCTTTCTTT
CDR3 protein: CASSFVSGGDTEAFF

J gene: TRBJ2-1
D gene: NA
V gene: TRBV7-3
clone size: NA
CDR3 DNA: TGTGCCAGCAGCCCCCCCGGGGGTGGGAATGAGCAGTTCTTC
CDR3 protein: CASSPPGGGNEQFF

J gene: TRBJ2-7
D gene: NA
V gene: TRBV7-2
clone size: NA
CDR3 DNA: TGTGCCAGCAGCTTAGCAGCTAGCTCCTACGAGCAGTACTTC
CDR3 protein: CASSLAASSYEQYF

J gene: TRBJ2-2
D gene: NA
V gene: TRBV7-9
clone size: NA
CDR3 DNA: TGTGCCAGCAGCTCCCGTTGGGAGCTGTTTTTT
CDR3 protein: CASSSRWELFF

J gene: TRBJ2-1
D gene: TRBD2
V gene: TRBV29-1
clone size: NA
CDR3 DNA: TGCAGCGTTGAAGTCGGGGGGAAGGATGAGCAGTTCTTC
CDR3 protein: CSVEVGGKDEQFF

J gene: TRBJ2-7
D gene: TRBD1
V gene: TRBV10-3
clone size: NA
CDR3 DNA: TGTGCCCTCCGGGACAGGGACTTCAAGCAGTACTTC
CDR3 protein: CALRDRDFKQYF

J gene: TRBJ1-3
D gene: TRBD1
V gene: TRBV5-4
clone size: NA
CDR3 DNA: TGTGCCAGCAGCTCCGGGACAGGGGGTCCCCTCTCTGGAAACACCATATATTTT
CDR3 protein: CASSSGTGGPLSGNTIYF

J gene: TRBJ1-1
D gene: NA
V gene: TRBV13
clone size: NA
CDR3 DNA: TGTGCCAGCAGCTTGGACAAAACAGGGCGGCACACTGAAGCTTTCTTT
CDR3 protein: CASSLDKTGRHTEAFF

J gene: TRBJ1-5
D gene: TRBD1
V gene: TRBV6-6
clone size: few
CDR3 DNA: TGTGCCAGCAGTCCGACAGGGGAAGTTCAGCCCCAGCATTTT
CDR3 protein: CASSPTGEVQPQHF

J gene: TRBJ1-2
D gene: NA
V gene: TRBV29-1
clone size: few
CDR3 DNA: TGCAGCGTTGACAGCTATGGCTACACCTTC
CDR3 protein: CSVDSYGYTF

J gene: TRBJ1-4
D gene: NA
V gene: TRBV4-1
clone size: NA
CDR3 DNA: TGCGCCAGCAGCCAACGACAGGCAACTAATGAAAAACTGTTTTTT
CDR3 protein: CASSQRQATNEKLFF

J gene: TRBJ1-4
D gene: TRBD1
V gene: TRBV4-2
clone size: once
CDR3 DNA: TGTGCCAGCAGCCGGGGACAGGGGGCATCTAATGAAAAACTGTTTTTT
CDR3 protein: CASSRGQGASNEKLFF

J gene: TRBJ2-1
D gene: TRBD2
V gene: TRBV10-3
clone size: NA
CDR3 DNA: TGTGCCATCAGGGAAACTAGCGGGGGGTCCAATGAGCAGTTCTTC
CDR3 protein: CAIRETSGGSNEQFF

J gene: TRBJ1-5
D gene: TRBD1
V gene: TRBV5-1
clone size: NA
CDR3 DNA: TGCGCCAGCAGCGAAGGGACAGACGATCAGCCCCAGCATTTT
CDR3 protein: CASSEGTDDQPQHF

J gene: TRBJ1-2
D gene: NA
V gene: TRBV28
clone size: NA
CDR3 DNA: TGTGCCAGCAGTTTTCACAGGGGCTACACCTTC
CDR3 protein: CASSFHRGYTF

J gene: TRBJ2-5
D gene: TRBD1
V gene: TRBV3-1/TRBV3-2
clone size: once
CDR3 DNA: TGTGCCAGCAGACTCCGGGACAGGGGGCGGGAGACCCAGTACTTC
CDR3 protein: CASRLRDRGRETQYF

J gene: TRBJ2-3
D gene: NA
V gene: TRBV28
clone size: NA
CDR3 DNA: TGTGCCAGCAGTTTAGGCCCGCAAATCACAGATACGCAGTATTTT
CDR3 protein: CASSLGPQITDTQYF

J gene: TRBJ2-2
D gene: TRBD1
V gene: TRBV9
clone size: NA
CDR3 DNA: TGTGCCAGCAGCGTAGCTGCAGGGGGCGCAGGCGGGGAGCTGTTTTTT
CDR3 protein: CASSVAAGGAGGELFF

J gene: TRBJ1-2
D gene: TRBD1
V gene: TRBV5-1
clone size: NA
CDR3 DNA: TGCGCCAGCACCGAGCTTGGGACAGGGCATGGCTACACCTTC
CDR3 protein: CASTELGTGHGYTF

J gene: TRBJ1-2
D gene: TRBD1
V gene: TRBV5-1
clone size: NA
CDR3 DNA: TGCGCCAGCAGCCCCGGGACAGGGGGGACCTATGGCTACACCTTC
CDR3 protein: CASSPGTGGTYGYTF

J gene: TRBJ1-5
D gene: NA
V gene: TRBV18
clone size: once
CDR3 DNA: TGTGCCAGCTCACCTATCCGTAATCAGCCCCAGCATTTT
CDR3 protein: CASSPIRNQPQHF

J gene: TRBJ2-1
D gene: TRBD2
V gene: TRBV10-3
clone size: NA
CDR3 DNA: TGTGCCATCAGAGATGGACTAGCGGATGAGCAGTTCTTC
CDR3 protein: CAIRDGLADEQFF

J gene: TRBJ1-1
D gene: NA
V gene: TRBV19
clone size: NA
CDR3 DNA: TGTGCCAGTAGTATTGGCCCCGACGGTAAGGACACTGAAGCTTTCTTT
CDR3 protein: CASSIGPDGKDTEAFF

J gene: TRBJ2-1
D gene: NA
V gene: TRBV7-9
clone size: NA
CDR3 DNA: TGTGCCAGCAGCTCCCTTTGGGGCGTCGGGGGAGTTTACAATGAGCAGTTCTTC
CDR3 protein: CASSSLWGVGGVYNEQFF

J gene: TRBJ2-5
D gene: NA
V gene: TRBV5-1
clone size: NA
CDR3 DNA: TGCGCCAGCATGAGAAGGGCGGAAGAGACCCAGTACTTC
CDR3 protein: CASMRRAEETQYF

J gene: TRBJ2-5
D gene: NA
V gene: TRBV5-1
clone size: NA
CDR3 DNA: TGCGCCAGCAGCACCGGACAGCCGCAAGAGACCCAGTACTTC
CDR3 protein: CASSTGQPQETQYF

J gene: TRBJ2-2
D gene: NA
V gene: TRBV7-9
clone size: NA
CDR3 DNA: TGTGCCAGCAGCTTATCAGGGGCCGGGGAGCTGTTTTTT
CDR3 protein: CASSLSGAGELFF

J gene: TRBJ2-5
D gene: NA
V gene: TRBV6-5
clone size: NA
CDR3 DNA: TGTGCCAGCAGTTACGGAGGGACACGGGGAGAGACCCAGTACTTC
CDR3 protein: CASSYGGTRGETQYF

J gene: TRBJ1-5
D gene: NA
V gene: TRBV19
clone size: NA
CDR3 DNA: TGTGCCAGTAGAAGTTGGGGGAAGCGCAATCAGCCCCAGCATTTT
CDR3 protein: CASRSWGKRNQPQHF

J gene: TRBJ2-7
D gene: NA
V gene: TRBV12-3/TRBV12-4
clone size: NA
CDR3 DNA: TGTGCCAGCGGCCGGAGGAGCTCCTACGAGCAGTACTTC
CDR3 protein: CASGRRSSYEQYF